These T cell receptor beta chains were read from a single sample in a study of post-analysis software for immune sequencing data. TCRdb re-called the PCR reads through MiXCR, storing one row per CDR3 protein. The table has roughly 730,000 distinct CDR3 sequences, 25% to 30% seen once. The specimen was blood. The receptors were sampled from a girl aged 5-17 years with multiple sclerosis. Both conserved end residues are part of each CDR3. Each record gives: CDR3 DNA, CDR3 protein, V gene, clone size, J gene, D gene. A D gene is named only where the DNA matches it firmly. Clone size is stated in some rows and not others, as once, few, many or a class when expanded.

cdr3_nt: TGTGCCAGCAGCTTAGGACCGGGGTTAACGGCGAACACTGAAGCTTTCTTT
cdr3_aa: CASSLGPGLTANTEAFF
v_call: TRBV7-9
clone_size: .
j_call: TRBJ1-1
d_call: .

cdr3_nt: TGTGCCAGCAGTCCCCGACAGCCAAGCTCCTATAATTCACCCCTCCACTTT
cdr3_aa: CASSPRQPSSYNSPLHF
v_call: TRBV12-3/TRBV12-4
clone_size: .
j_call: TRBJ1-6
d_call: .

cdr3_nt: TGTGCCAGCAGTTCCAGGACTGTGAACACCGGGGAGCTGTTTTTT
cdr3_aa: CASSSRTVNTGELFF
v_call: TRBV6-5
clone_size: once
j_call: TRBJ2-2
d_call: .

cdr3_nt: TGTGCCAGTAGTATTGCCGAGGGGGAGACCCAGTACTTC
cdr3_aa: CASSIAEGETQYF
v_call: TRBV19
clone_size: .
j_call: TRBJ2-5
d_call: .

cdr3_nt: TGTGCCAGCAGCGTAGGCCCTGCAGGGAACACTGAAGCTTTCTTT
cdr3_aa: CASSVGPAGNTEAFF
v_call: TRBV9
clone_size: .
j_call: TRBJ1-1
d_call: .

cdr3_nt: TGTGCCACCGCGAGAGGGCCGGGAGAGACCCAGTACTTC
cdr3_aa: CATARGPGETQYF
v_call: TRBV27
clone_size: once
j_call: TRBJ2-5
d_call: .

cdr3_nt: TGTGCCACCAGTGGGGACAGTAGCACAGATACGCAGTATTTT
cdr3_aa: CATSGDSSTDTQYF
v_call: TRBV24-1
clone_size: few
j_call: TRBJ2-3
d_call: TRBD1

cdr3_nt: TGTGCCACGGCAGCTTCTACAGATACGCAGTATTTT
cdr3_aa: CATAASTDTQYF
v_call: TRBV24-1
clone_size: .
j_call: TRBJ2-3
d_call: .

cdr3_nt: TGCAGTGCTAGAGACGGGGACAGGAGTGGGGCCAACGTCCTGACTTTC
cdr3_aa: CSARDGDRSGANVLTF
v_call: TRBV20-1
clone_size: once
j_call: TRBJ2-6
d_call: TRBD1

cdr3_nt: TGCAGTGCTAGAGATCTGGAAGAGACCCAGTACTTC
cdr3_aa: CSARDLEETQYF
v_call: TRBV20-1
clone_size: .
j_call: TRBJ2-5
d_call: .

cdr3_nt: TGTGCCACCAGCAGAGTTAGCGGGAGCGGAACAGATACGCAGTATTTT
cdr3_aa: CATSRVSGSGTDTQYF
v_call: TRBV15
clone_size: few
j_call: TRBJ2-3
d_call: TRBD2

cdr3_nt: TGTGCCAGCAGCCCGACTAGCGGGGCCGCCTACGAGCAGTACTTC
cdr3_aa: CASSPTSGAAYEQYF
v_call: TRBV3-1
clone_size: .
j_call: TRBJ2-7
d_call: TRBD2

cdr3_nt: TGTGCCAGCAGCTTTTCGGGACAGGGGTACAATGAGCAGTTCTTC
cdr3_aa: CASSFSGQGYNEQFF
v_call: TRBV5-6
clone_size: .
j_call: TRBJ2-1
d_call: TRBD1

cdr3_nt: TGCAGTGCTAGGGCCGGGTCCAACGAGCAGTACTTC
cdr3_aa: CSARAGSNEQYF
v_call: TRBV20-1
clone_size: few
j_call: TRBJ2-7
d_call: .

cdr3_nt: TGTGCCAGCAGCCAGGCTTTGGGTCCTAGCGCCGGGGAGACCCAGTACTTC
cdr3_aa: CASSQALGPSAGETQYF
v_call: TRBV6-1
clone_size: few
j_call: TRBJ2-5
d_call: .

cdr3_nt: TGTGCCACCAGAGGGTCGGCACCGCAAGAGACCCAGTACTTC
cdr3_aa: CATRGSAPQETQYF
v_call: TRBV12-3/TRBV12-4
clone_size: .
j_call: TRBJ2-5
d_call: .

cdr3_nt: TGCGCCAGCAGCCAAGATGGGCAAGCTTGCACCTTC
cdr3_aa: CASSQDGQACTF
v_call: TRBV4-3
clone_size: .
j_call: TRBJ1-2
d_call: .

cdr3_nt: TGTGCCAGCAGCCCACCGGACAGAAACACTGAAGCTTTCTTT
cdr3_aa: CASSPPDRNTEAFF
v_call: TRBV28
clone_size: .
j_call: TRBJ1-1
d_call: .

cdr3_nt: TGTGCCAGCAGCGTCGGACAGGGGAATAATTCACCCCTCCACTTT
cdr3_aa: CASSVGQGNNSPLHF
v_call: TRBV9
clone_size: .
j_call: TRBJ1-6
d_call: TRBD1

cdr3_nt: TGTGCCAGCACCTCGGTGGGACATGAGCAGTTCTTC
cdr3_aa: CASTSVGHEQFF
v_call: TRBV28
clone_size: .
j_call: TRBJ2-1
d_call: .

cdr3_nt: TGCGCCAGCAGCCCGACCTTACTAGCGGGGTCCTACAATGAGCAGTTCTTC
cdr3_aa: CASSPTLLAGSYNEQFF
v_call: TRBV5-1
clone_size: .
j_call: TRBJ2-1
d_call: TRBD2

cdr3_nt: TGTGCCAGCAGTTTTTGGAGGGGAGGTGTCACAGATACGCAGTATTTT
cdr3_aa: CASSFWRGGVTDTQYF
v_call: TRBV28
clone_size: few
j_call: TRBJ2-3
d_call: .

cdr3_nt: TGCAGTGCCATACAGGGACGCACAGATACGCAGTATTTT
cdr3_aa: CSAIQGRTDTQYF
v_call: TRBV20-1
clone_size: .
j_call: TRBJ2-3
d_call: .

cdr3_nt: TGTGCCAGCAGCCCACTAGCGGGGTCCCAAGAGACCCAGTACTTC
cdr3_aa: CASSPLAGSQETQYF
v_call: TRBV11-1
clone_size: .
j_call: TRBJ2-5
d_call: TRBD2

cdr3_nt: TGTGCCAGCAGGACCAGACCCGCGTTACCCCTGAACACTGAAGCTTTCTTT
cdr3_aa: CASRTRPALPLNTEAFF
v_call: TRBV6-1
clone_size: .
j_call: TRBJ1-1
d_call: .

cdr3_nt: TGCGCCAGCAGAGAGGGACAGGGGAAGGGCAATGAGCAGTTCTTC
cdr3_aa: CASREGQGKGNEQFF
v_call: TRBV5-1
clone_size: .
j_call: TRBJ2-1
d_call: TRBD1

cdr3_nt: TGTGCCAGCAGCTTAGAGGCTCGCCGGCAGTACTTC
cdr3_aa: CASSLEARRQYF
v_call: TRBV7-2
clone_size: few
j_call: TRBJ2-7
d_call: .